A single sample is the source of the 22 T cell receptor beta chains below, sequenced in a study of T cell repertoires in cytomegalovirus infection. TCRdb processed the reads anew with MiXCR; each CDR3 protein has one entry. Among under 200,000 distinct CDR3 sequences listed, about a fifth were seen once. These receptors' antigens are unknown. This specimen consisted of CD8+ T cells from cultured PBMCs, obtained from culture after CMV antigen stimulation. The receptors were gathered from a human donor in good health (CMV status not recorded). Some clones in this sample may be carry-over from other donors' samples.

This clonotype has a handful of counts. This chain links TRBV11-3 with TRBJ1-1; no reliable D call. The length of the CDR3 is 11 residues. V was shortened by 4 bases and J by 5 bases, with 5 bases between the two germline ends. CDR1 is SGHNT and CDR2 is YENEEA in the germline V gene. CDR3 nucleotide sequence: TGTGCCAGCAGCTCCACAACTGAAGCTTTCTTT. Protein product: CASSSTTEAFF.

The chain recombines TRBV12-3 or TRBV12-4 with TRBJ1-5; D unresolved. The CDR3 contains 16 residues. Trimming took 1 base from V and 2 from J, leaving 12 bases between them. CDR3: CASSLGSPEGNQPQHF. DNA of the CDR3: TGTGCCAGCAGTTTAGGATCCCCAGAGGGCAATCAGCCCCAGCATTTT.

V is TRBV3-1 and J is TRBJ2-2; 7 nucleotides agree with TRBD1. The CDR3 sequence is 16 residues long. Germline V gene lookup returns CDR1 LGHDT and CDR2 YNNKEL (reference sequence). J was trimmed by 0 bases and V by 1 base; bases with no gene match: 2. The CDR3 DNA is TGTGCCAGCAGCCAAGTGAGGGGGCCGAACACCGGGGAGCTGTTTTTT. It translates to CASSQVRGPNTGELFF.

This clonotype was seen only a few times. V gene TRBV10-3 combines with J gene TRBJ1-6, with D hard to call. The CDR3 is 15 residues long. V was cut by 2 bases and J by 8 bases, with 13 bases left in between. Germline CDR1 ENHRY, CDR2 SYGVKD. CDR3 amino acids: CAISERAGRDSPLHF. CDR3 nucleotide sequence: TGTGCCATCAGTGAGCGGGCCGGGCGGGATTCACCCCTCCACTTT.

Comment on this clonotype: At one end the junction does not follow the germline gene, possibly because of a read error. CDR3 sequence reads: CATGDGWATKNSQYF. In DNA form, the CDR3 reads TGTGCCACCGGGGATGGCTGGGCTACTAAAAACAGTCAGTACTTC. V and J are TRBV10-3 and TRBJ2-4; D perhaps matches TRBD2 (5 bases). Germline V CDR1 and CDR2: ENHRY, SYGVKD. The CDR3 is 15 residues long.

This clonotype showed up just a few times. CDR3 bases: TGTGCCACCAGCAGAAAGCGACTAGCGGGGGGGTCAGGTGAGCAGTTCTTC. Amino acids: CATSRKRLAGGSGEQFF. V and J are TRBV15 and TRBJ2-1; 14 bases line up with TRBD2. CDR1 is LNHNV, CDR2 YYDKDF, per germline (reference sequence). CDR3 length equals 17 residues. V was clipped by 2 bases and J by 9 bases; unmatched bases: 9.

The CDR3 protein is CAMGSGELFF. The CDR3 DNA is TGTGCCATGGGCAGCGGGGAGCTGTTTTTT. The V and J genes are TRBV12-3 or TRBV12-4 and TRBJ2-2; no reliable D call. V was pared by 10 bases and J by 7 bases, with 7 bases between. The CDR3 runs 10 residues.

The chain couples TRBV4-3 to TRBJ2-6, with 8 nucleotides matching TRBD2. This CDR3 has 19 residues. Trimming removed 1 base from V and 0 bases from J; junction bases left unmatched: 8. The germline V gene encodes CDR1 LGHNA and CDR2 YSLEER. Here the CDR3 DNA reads TGCGCCAGCAGCCAAGGGTGGCTAGCGGGCTTCTCTGGGGCCAACGTCCTGACTTTC. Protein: CASSQGWLAGFSGANVLTF.

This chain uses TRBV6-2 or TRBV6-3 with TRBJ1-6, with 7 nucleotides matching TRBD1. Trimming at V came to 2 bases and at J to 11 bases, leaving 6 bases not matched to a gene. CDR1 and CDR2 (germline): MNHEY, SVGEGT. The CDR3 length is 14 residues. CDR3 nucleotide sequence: TGTGCCAGCAGTTACGAGGGGGCCCATCCACCCCTCCACTTT. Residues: CASSYEGAHPPLHF.

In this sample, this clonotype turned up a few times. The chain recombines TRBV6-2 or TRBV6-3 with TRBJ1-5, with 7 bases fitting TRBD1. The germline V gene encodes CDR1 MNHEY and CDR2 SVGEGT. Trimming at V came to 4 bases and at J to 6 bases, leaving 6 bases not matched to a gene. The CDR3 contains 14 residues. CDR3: CASSSWTGAQPQHF. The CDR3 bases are TGTGCCAGCAGTTCGTGGACAGGCGCTCAGCCCCAGCATTTT.

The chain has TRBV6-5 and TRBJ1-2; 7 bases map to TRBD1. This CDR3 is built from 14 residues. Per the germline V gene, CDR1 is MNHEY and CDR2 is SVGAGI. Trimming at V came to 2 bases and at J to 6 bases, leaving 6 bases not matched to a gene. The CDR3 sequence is CASSYLATGDGYTF. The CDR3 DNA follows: TGTGCCAGCAGTTACCTCGCTACAGGGGATGGCTACACCTTC.

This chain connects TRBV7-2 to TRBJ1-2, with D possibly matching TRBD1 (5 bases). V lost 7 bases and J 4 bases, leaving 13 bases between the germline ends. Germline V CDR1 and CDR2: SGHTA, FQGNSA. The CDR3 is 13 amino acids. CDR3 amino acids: CASTLGTGYGYTF. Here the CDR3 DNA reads TGTGCCAGCACCTTGGGGACTGGCTATGGCTACACCTTC.

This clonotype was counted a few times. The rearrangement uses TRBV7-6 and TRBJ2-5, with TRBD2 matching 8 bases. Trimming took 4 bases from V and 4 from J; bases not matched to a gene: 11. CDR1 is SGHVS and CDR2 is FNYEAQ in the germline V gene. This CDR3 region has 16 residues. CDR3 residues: CASSSHDRAGVETQYF. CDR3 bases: TGTGCCAGCAGCTCGCACGACCGAGCGGGGGTAGAGACCCAGTACTTC.

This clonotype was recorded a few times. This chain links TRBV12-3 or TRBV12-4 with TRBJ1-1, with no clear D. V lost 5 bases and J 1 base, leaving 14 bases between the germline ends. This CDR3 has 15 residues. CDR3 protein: CASSDKTGKNTEAFF. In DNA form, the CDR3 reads TGTGCCAGCAGTGACAAGACGGGGAAGAACACTGAAGCTTTCTTT.

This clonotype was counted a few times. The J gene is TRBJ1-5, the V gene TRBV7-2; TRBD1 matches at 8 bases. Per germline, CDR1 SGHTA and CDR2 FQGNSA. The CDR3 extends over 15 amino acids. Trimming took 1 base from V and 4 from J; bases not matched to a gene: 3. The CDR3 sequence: CASSLVWTGNQPQHF. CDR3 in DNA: TGTGCCAGCAGCTTAGTATGGACAGGGAATCAGCCCCAGCATTTT.

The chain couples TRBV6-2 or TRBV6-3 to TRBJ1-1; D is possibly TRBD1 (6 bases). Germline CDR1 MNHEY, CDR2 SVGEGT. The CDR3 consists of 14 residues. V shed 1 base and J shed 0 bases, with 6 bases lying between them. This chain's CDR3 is CASSYWTVNTEAFF. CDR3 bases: TGTGCCAGCAGTTACTGGACAGTGAACACTGAAGCTTTCTTT.

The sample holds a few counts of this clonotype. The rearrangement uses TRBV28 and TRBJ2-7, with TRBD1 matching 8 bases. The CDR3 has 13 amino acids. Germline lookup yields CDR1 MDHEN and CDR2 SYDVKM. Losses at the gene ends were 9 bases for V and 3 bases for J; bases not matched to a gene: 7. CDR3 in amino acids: CARVRGQVYEQYF. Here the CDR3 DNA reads TGTGCCAGAGTGCGGGGACAGGTCTACGAGCAGTACTTC.

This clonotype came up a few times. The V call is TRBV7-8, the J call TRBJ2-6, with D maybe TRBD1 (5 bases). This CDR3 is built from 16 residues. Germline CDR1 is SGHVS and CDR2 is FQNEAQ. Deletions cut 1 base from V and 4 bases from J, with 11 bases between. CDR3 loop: CASSLGQGSGANVLTF. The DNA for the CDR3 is TGTGCCAGCAGCTTAGGCCAGGGCAGCGGGGCCAACGTCCTGACTTTC.

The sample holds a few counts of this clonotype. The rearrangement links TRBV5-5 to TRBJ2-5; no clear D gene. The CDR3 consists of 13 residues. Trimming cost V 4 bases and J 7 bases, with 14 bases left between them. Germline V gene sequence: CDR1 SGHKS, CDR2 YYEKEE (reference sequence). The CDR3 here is CASSPYLSGTQYF. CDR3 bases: TGTGCCAGCAGCCCATACTTATCGGGGACCCAGTACTTC. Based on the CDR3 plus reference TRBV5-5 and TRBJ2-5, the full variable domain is DAGVTQSPTHLIKTRGQQVTLRCSPISGHKSVSWYQQVLGQGPQFIFQYYEKEERGRGNFPDRFSARQFPNYSSELNVNALLLGDSALYLCASSPYLSGTQYFGPGTRLLVL.

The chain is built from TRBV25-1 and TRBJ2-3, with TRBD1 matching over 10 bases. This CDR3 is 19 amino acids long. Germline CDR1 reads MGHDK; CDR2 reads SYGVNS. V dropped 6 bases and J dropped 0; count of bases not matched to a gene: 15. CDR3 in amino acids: CASSSGRQGAFFSTDTQYF. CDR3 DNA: TGTGCCAGCAGCAGCGGGAGACAGGGGGCTTTTTTTAGCACAGATACGCAGTATTTT.

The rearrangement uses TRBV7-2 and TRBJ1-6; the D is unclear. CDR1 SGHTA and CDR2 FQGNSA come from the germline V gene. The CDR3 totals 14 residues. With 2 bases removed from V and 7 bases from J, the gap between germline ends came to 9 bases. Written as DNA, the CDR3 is TGTGCCAGCAGCTTAACGGGGAACAATTCACCCCTCCACTTT. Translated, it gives CASSLTGNNSPLHF.

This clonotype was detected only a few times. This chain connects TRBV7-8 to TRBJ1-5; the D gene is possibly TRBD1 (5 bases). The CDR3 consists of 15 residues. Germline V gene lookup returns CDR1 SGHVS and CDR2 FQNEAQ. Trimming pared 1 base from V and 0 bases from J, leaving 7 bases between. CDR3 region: CASSLEGLSNQPQHF. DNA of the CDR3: TGTGCCAGCAGCTTAGAGGGGCTTAGCAATCAGCCCCAGCATTTT.